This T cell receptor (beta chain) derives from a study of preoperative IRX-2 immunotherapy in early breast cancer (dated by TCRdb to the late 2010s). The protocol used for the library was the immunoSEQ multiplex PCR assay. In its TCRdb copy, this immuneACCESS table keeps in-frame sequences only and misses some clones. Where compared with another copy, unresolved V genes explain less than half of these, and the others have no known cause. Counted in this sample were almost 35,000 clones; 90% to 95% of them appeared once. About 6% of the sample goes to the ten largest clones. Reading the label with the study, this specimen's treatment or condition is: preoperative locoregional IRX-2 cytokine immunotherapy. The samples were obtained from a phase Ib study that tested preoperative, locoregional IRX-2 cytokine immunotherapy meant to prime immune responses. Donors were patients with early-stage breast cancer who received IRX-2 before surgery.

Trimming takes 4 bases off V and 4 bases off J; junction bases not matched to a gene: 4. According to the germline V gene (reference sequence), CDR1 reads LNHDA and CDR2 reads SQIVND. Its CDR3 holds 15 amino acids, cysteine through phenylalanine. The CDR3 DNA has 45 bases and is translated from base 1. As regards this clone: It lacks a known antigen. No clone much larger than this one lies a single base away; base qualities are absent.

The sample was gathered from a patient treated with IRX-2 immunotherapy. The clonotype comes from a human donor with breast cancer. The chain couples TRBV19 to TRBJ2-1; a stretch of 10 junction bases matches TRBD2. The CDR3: CASSKREGRYNEQFF. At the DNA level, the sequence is TGTGCCAGTAGTAAGCGGGAGGGCCGTTACAATGAGCAGTTCTTC. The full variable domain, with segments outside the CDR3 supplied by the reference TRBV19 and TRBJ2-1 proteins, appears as DGGITQSPKYLFRKEGQNVTLSCEQNLNHDAMYWYRQDPGQGLRLIYYSQIVNDFQKGDIAEGYSVSREKKESFPLTVTSAQKNPTAFYLCASSKREGRYNEQFFGPGTRLTVL.